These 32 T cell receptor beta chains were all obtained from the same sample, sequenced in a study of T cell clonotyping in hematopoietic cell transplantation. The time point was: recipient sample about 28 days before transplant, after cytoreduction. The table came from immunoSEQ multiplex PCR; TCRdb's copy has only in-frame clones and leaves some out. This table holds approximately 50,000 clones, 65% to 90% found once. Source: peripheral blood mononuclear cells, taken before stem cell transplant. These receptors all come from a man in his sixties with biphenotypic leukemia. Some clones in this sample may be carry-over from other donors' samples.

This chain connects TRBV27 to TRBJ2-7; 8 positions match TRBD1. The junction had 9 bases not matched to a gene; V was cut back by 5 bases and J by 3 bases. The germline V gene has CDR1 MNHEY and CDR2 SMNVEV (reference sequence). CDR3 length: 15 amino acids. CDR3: CASSPRDRGGYEQYF. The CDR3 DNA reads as TGTGCCAGCAGTCCGAGAGACAGGGGAGGCTACGAGCAGTACTTC.

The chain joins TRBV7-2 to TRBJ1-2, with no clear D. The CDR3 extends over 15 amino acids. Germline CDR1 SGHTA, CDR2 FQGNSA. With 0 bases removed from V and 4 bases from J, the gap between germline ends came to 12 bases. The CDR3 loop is CASSLAGGYGYGYTF. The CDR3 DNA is TGTGCCAGCAGCTTAGCAGGAGGGTACGGCTATGGCTACACCTTC.

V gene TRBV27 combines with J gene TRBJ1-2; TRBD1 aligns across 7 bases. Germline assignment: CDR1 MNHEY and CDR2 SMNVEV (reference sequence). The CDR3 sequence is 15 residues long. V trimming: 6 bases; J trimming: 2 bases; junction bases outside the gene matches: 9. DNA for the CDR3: TGTGCCAGCAGCTCATTTTACAGGGGAAACTATGGCTACACCTTC. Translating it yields CASSSFYRGNYGYTF.

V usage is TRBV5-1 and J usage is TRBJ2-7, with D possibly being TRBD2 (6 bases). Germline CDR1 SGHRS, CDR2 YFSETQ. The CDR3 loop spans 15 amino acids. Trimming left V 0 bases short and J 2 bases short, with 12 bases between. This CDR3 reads CASSLDRGRTYEQYF. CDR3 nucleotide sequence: TGCGCCAGCAGCTTGGACCGGGGGAGGACCTACGAGCAGTACTTC.

Written as DNA, the CDR3 is TGTGCCAGCAGCTTATCCCCGGGGAGGGGGTACTACGAGCAGTACTTC. Translation gives CASSLSPGRGYYEQYF. The chain uses TRBV7-2 and TRBJ2-7; possible D gene TRBD2, 7 bases. The ends were cut back, 2 bases at V and 3 bases at J, with 17 bases in the middle. In germline, CDR1 is SGHTA, CDR2 FQGNSA. CDR3 length: 16 amino acids. The full variable domain, its missing parts supplied by reference TRBV7-2 and TRBJ2-7, is GAGVSQSPSNKVTEKGKDVELRCDPISGHTALYWYRQSLGQGLEFLIYFQGNSAPDKSGLPSDRFSAERTGGSVSTLTIQRTQQEDSAVYLCASSLSPGRGYYEQYFGPGTRLTVT.

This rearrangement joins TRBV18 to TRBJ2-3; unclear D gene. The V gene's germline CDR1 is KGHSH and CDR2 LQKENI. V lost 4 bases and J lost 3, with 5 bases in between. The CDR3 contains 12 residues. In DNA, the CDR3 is TGTGCCAGCTCACGAAGGACAGATACGCAGTATTTT. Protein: CASSRRTDTQYF.

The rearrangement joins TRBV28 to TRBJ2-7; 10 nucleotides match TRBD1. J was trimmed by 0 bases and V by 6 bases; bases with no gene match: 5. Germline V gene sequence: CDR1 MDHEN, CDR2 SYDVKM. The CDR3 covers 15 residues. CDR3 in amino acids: CASSPGTGVSYEQYF. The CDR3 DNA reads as TGTGCCAGCAGCCCCGGGACAGGGGTCTCCTACGAGCAGTACTTC. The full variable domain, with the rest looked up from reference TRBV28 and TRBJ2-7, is DVKVTQSSRYLVKRTGEKVFLECVQDMDHENMFWYRQDPGLGLRLIYFSYDVKMKEKGDIPEGYSVSREKKERFSLILESASTNQTSMYLCASSPGTGVSYEQYFGPGTRLTVT.

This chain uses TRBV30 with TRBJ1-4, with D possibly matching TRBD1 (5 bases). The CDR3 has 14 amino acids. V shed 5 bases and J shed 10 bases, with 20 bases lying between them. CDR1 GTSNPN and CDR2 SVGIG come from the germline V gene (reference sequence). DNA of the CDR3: TGTGCCTGGGGAAAGACAGTAGGAAGGGGAAAACTGTTTTTT. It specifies CAWGKTVGRGKLFF.

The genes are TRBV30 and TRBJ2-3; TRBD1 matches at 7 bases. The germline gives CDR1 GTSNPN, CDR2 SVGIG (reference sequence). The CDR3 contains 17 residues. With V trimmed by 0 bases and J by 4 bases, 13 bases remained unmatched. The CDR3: CAWSVIDRDSGSDTQYF. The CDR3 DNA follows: TGTGCCTGGAGTGTAATAGACCGGGACAGTGGATCAGATACGCAGTATTTT.

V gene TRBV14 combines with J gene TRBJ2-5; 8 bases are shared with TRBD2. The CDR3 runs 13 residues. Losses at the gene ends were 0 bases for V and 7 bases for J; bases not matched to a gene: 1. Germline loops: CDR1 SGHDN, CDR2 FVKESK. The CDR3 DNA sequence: TGTGCCAGCAGCCAAGAGCGGGAGGCGACCCAGTACTTC. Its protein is CASSQEREATQYF.

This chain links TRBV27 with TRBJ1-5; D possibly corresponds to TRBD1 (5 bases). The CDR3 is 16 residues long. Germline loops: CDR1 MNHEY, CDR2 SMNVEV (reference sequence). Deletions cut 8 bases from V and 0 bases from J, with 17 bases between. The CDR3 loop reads CASGESWDYSNQPQHF. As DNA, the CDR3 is TGTGCCAGCGGGGAAAGTTGGGACTATAGCAATCAGCCCCAGCATTTT.

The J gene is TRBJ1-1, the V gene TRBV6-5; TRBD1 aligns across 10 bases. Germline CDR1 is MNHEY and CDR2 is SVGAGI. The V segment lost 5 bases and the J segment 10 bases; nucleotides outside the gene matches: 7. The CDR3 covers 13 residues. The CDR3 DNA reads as TGTGCCAGCAGTGCCGGGACAGGGGTAGGAGCTTTCTTT. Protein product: CASSAGTGVGAFF.

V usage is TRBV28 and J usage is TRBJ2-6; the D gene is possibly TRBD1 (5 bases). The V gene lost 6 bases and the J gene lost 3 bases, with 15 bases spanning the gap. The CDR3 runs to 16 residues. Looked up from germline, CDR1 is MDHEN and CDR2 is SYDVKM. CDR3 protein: CASRRPQGSGANVLTF. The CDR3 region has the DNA TGTGCCAGCAGACGTCCTCAGGGAAGTGGGGCCAACGTCCTGACTTTC.

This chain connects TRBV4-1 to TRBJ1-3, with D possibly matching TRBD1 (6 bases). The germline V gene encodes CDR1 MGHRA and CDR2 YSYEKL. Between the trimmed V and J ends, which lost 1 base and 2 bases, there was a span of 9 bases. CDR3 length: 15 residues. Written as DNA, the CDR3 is TGCGCCAGCAGCCAAGCGGGGGCAGCTGGAAACACCATATATTTT. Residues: CASSQAGAAGNTIYF.

The CDR3, as DNA: TGTGCCATTCCTGGGGTAGTCAATCAGCCCCAGCATTTT. It codes for CAIPGVVNQPQHF. J is TRBJ1-5 and V is TRBV27; D uncertain. This CDR3 comprises 13 residues. The germline gives CDR1 MNHEY, CDR2 SMNVEV (reference sequence). V lost 10 bases and J lost 3, with 13 bases in between.

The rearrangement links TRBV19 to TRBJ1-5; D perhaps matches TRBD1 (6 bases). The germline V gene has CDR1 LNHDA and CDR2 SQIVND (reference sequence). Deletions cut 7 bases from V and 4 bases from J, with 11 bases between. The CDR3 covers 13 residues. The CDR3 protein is CASNREWNQPQHF. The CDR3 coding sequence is TGTGCCAGTAACAGGGAATGGAATCAGCCCCAGCATTTT.

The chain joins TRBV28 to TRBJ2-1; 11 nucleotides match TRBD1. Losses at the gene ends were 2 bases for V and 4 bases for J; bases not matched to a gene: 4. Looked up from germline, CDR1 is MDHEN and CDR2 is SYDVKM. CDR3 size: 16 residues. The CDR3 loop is CASSLGGTGGYNEQFF. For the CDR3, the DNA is TGTGCCAGCAGTTTAGGAGGGACAGGGGGTTACAATGAGCAGTTCTTC.

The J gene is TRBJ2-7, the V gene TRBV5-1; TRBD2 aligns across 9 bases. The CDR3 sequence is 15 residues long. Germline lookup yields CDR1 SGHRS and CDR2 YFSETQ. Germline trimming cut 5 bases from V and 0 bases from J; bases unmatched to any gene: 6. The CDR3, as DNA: TGCGCCAGCAGACCTGCTAGCGGGGTCTCCTACGAGCAGTACTTC. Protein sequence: CASRPASGVSYEQYF. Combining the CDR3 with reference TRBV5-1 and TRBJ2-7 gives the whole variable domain KAGVTQTPRYLIKTRGQQVTLSCSPISGHRSVSWYQQTPGQGLQFLFEYFSETQRNKGNFPGRFSGRQFSNSRSEMNVSTLELGDSALYLCASRPASGVSYEQYFGPGTRLTVT.

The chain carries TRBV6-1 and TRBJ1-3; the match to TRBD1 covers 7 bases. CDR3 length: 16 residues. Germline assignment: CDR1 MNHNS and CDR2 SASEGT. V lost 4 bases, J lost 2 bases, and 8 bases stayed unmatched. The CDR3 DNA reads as TGTGCCAGCAGTGTCCTCGTACAGGGGACTGGAAACACCATATATTTT. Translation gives CASSVLVQGTGNTIYF.

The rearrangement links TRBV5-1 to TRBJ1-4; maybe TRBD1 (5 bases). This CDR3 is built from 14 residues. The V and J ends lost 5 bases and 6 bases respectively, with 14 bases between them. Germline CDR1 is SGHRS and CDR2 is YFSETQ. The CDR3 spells CASRQGGLDEKLFF. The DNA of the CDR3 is TGCGCCAGCAGGCAGGGAGGTCTCGATGAAAAACTGTTTTTT.

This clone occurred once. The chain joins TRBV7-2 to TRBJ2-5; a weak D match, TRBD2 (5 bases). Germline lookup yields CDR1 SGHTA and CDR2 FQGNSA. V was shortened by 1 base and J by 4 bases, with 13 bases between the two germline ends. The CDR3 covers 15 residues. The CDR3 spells CASSLVFGGRETQYF. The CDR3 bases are TGTGCCAGCAGCTTAGTTTTCGGCGGGCGAGAGACCCAGTACTTC.

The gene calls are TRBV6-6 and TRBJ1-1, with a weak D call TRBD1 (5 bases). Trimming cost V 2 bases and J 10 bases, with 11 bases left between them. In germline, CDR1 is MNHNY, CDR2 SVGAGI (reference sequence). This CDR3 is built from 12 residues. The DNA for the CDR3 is TGTGCCAGCAGTTACGAGGGAAGGGGAGCTTTCTTT. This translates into CASSYEGRGAFF.

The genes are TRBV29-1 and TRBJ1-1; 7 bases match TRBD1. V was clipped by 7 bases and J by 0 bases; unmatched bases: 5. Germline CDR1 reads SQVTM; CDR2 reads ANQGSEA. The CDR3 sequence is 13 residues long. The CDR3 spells CSASDRLNTEAFF. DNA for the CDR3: TGCAGCGCCTCGGACAGGTTGAACACTGAAGCTTTCTTT. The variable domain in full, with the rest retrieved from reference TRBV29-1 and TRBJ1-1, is SAVISQKPSRDICQRGTSLTIQCQVDSQVTMMFWYRQQPGQSLTLIATANQGSEATYESGFVIDKFPISRPNLTFSTLTVSNMSPEDSSIYLCSASDRLNTEAFFGQGTRLTVV.

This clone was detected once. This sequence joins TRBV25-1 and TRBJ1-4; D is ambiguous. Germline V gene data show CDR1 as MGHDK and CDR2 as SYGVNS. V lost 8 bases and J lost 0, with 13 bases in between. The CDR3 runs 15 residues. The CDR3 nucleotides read TGTGCCAGCGGGTCGAGAAGTACAACTAATGAAAAACTGTTTTTT. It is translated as CASGSRSTTNEKLFF.

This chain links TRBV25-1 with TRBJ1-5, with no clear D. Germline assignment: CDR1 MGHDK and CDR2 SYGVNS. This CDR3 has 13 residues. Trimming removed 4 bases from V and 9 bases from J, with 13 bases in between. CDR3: CASSAGVFGPQHF. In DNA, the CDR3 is TGTGCCAGCAGTGCAGGAGTCTTTGGGCCCCAGCATTTT.

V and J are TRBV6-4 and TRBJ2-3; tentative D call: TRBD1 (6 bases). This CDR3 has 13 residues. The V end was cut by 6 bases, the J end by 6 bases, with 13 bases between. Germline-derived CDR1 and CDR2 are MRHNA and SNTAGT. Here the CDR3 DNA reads TGTGCCAGCAGGAGCGACAGGACGGATACGCAGTATTTT. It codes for CASRSDRTDTQYF.

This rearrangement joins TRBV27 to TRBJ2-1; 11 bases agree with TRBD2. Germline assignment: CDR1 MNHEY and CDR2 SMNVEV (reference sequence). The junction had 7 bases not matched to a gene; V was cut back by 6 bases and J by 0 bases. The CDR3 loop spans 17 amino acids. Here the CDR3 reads CASRPGTSGVSYNEQFF. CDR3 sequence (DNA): TGTGCCAGCAGACCAGGGACTAGCGGAGTCTCCTACAATGAGCAGTTCTTC.

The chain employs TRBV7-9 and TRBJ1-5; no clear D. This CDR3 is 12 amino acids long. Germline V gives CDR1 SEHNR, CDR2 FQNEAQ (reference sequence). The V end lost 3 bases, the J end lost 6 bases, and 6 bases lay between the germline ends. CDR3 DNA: TGTGCCAGCAGCTTTTGGGGTCAGCCCCAGCATTTT. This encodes CASSFWGQPQHF.

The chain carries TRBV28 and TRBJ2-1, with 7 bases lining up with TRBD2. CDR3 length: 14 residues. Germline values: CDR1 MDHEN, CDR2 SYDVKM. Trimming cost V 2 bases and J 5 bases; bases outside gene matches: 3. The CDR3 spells CASSLAGEDNEQFF. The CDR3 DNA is TGTGCCAGCAGTTTAGCGGGAGAGGACAATGAGCAGTTCTTC.

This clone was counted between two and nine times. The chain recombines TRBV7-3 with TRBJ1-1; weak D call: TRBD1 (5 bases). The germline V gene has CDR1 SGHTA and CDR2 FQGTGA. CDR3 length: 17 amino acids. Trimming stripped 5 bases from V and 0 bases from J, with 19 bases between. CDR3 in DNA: TGTGCCAGCAGCAAAAACGGGGGGTTTGGGATGAACACTGAAGCTTTCTTT. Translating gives CASSKNGGFGMNTEAFF.

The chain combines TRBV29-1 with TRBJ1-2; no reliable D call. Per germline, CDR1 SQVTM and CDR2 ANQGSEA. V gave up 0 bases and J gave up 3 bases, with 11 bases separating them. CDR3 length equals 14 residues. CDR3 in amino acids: CSVEDLAGYYGYTF. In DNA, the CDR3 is TGCAGCGTTGAAGATCTCGCAGGATACTATGGCTACACCTTC.

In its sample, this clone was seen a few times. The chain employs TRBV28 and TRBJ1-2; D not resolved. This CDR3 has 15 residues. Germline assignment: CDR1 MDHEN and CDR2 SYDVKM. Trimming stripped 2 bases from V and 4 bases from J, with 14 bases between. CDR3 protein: CASSLPQRPTYGYTF. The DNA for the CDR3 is TGTGCCAGCAGTTTACCGCAGCGGCCCACCTATGGCTACACCTTC.